This T cell receptor (beta chain) was captured in a study of memory B cells and T cells in multiple sclerosis. TCRdb keeps only in-frame clones here, not all; method: immunoSEQ multiplex PCR. The sample lists fewer than 15,000 clones, more than 65% occurring once. Per germline, CDR1 SGHRS and CDR2 YFSETQ. The CDR3 consists of 12 residues. With V trimmed by 6 bases and J by 8 bases, 5 bases remained unmatched. This clone came up once. The chain couples TRBV5-1 to TRBJ2-1, with 7 positions matching TRBD2. The receptor's source is a human donor with multiple sclerosis. The sequencing input was memory (CD45RO+) CD4+ T cells from blood. The DNA for the CDR3 is TGCGCCAGCAAGGCTAGCGGTTATGAGCAGTTCTTC. Protein: CASKASGYEQFF. Full variable domain (outside the CDR3, taken from reference TRBV5-1 and TRBJ2-1): KAGVTQTPRYLIKTRGQQVTLSCSPISGHRSVSWYQQTPGQGLQFLFEYFSETQRNKGNFPGRFSGRQFSNSRSEMNVSTLELGDSALYLCASKASGYEQFFGPGTRLTVL.